This entry lists 16 T cell receptor beta chains sequenced from one sample in a study of shared clonotypes between healthy human individuals. The data were produced by immunoSEQ multiplex PCR, yet TCRdb's version contains in-frame clones alone and is incomplete. The sample includes 1.6 million or so clones, around 98.5% of them seen just once. Sequencing input: naive CD4+ T cells sorted from blood. The subset: CD45RA+ positively selected. The receptors derive from a man aged 25-45 years in good health.

The V and J genes are TRBV30 and TRBJ2-2; 9 bases are a match to TRBD1. The germline V gene encodes CDR1 GTSNPN and CDR2 SVGIG (reference sequence). The CDR3 totals 14 residues. V trimming: 4 bases; J trimming: 5 bases; junction bases outside the gene matches: 5. The CDR3 is CAWTRTGETGELFF. In DNA, the CDR3 is TGTGCCTGGACTAGGACAGGGGAGACCGGGGAGCTGTTTTTT.

Worth noting for this clone: The same CDR3 can be traced to other DNA sequences in this sample. The chain joins TRBV11-2 to TRBJ2-1; a possible D gene is TRBD2 (5 bases). In germline, CDR1 is SGHAT, CDR2 FQNNGV. V lost 1 base, J lost 0 bases, and 7 bases lay in between. This CDR3 is 15 amino acids long. The CDR3 spells CASSLVRGSYNEQFF. In DNA form, the CDR3 reads TGTGCCAGCAGCTTAGTACGGGGCTCCTACAATGAGCAGTTCTTC. The full variable domain, with the rest looked up from reference TRBV11-2 and TRBJ2-1, is EAGVAQSPRYKIIEKRQSVAFWCNPISGHATLYWYQQILGQGPKLLIQFQNNGVVDDSQLPKDRFSAERLKGVDSTLKIQPAKLEDSAVYLCASSLVRGSYNEQFFGPGTRLTVL.

This chain connects TRBV18 to TRBJ2-7, with 7 bases lining up with TRBD1. The CDR3 is made up of 14 amino acids. V shed 2 bases, J shed 1 base, and the junction held 2 bases outside the gene matches. Germline lookup yields CDR1 KGHSH and CDR2 LQKENI. For the CDR3, the DNA is TGTGCCAGCTCACCAACGACAGGGTCCTACGAGCAGTACTTC. Translation: CASSPTTGSYEQYF.

The genes are TRBV6-1 and TRBJ1-3; D is uncertain. V gave up 7 bases and J gave up 0 bases, with 13 bases separating them. The CDR3 is 15 residues long. Germline CDR1 and CDR2: MNHNS and SASEGT. CDR3 nucleotides: TGTGCCAGCAAAACCATCCCGGCCTCTGGAAACACCATATATTTT. It specifies CASKTIPASGNTIYF.

This chain links TRBV7-8 with TRBJ2-7; weak D call: TRBD2 (5 bases). The CDR3 is 14 residues long. V was clipped by 3 bases and J by 3 bases, with 12 bases between them. Germline CDR1 and CDR2: SGHVS and FQNEAQ. CDR3 protein: CASSLRETNYEQYF. CDR3 in DNA: TGTGCCAGCAGCTTGAGGGAGACCAACTACGAGCAGTACTTC.

This clone has a single count. The chain uses TRBV7-9 and TRBJ1-2, with 7 bases aligning to TRBD1. After removal of 3 bases from V and 8 bases from J, the junction contained 6 bases not matched to a gene. Germline CDR1 SEHNR, CDR2 FQNEAQ (reference sequence). The length of the CDR3 is 13 residues. The CDR3 DNA reads as TGTGCCAGCAGCTTCAGGGGGTCTAGGGGCTACACCTTC. Translation gives CASSFRGSRGYTF. The entire variable domain, with the rest obtained from reference TRBV7-9 and TRBJ1-2, is as follows: DTGVSQNPRHKITKRGQNVTFRCDPISEHNRLYWYRQTLGQGPEFLTYFQNEAQLEKSRLLSDRFSAERPKGSFSTLEIQRTEQGDSAMYLCASSFRGSRGYTFGSGTRLTVV.

This clone has just one count. DNA for the CDR3: TGTGCCAGCAGCCGCGGGACAGGCATTCCCTACGAGCAGTACTTC. This encodes CASSRGTGIPYEQYF. The chain links TRBV9 to TRBJ2-7; 8 bases line up with TRBD1. The junction had 8 bases not matched to a gene; V was cut back by 4 bases and J by 2 bases. CDR1 and CDR2 (germline): SGDLS, YYNGEE. The CDR3 extends over 15 amino acids.

V usage is TRBV4-3 and J usage is TRBJ2-1; TRBD2 aligns across 12 bases. The V gene end was trimmed by 1 base and the J gene end by 1 base; junction bases not matched to a gene: 14. The V gene's germline CDR1 is LGHNA and CDR2 YSLEER. The CDR3 spans 21 residues. Here the CDR3 reads CASSQVTFPGLAGLSYNEQFF. CDR3 DNA: TGCGCCAGCAGCCAAGTTACCTTTCCGGGACTAGCGGGCTTATCCTACAATGAGCAGTTCTTC.

The CDR3 DNA is TGTGCCAGCAGCTTAACACCTAATGAAAAACTGTTTTTT. This sequence encodes CASSLTPNEKLFF. V gene TRBV7-7 combines with J gene TRBJ1-4; D remains unclear. Trimming pared 2 bases from V and 3 bases from J, leaving 4 bases between. The CDR3 contains 13 residues. The germline gives CDR1 SSHAT, CDR2 FNYEAQ (reference sequence).

This chain uses TRBV29-1 with TRBJ2-5; tentatively, D is TRBD1 (5 bases). Looked up from germline, CDR1 is SQVTM and CDR2 is ANQGSEA. The CDR3 has 11 residues. The CDR3, as DNA: TGCACTAAGAAGGGGCCCGGGACCCAGTACTTC. Its protein is CTKKGPGTQYF.

The gene calls are TRBV7-3 and TRBJ2-7; D is perhaps TRBD2 (6 bases). The V and J ends lost 5 bases and 5 bases respectively, with 19 bases between them. The germline CDR1 and CDR2 sequences are SGHTA and FQGTGA. CDR3 size: 15 residues. The CDR3, as DNA: TGTGCCAGCAGCACCCAAGCGGGCCCCGCGGACGAGCAGTACTTC. Protein: CASSTQAGPADEQYF. The entire variable domain, with the rest obtained from reference TRBV7-3 and TRBJ2-7, is as follows: GAGVSQTPSNKVTEKGKYVELRCDPISGHTALYWYRQSLGQGPEFLIYFQGTGAADDSGLPNDRFFAVRPEGSVSTLKIQRTERGDSAVYLCASSTQAGPADEQYFGPGTRLTVT.

The V gene is TRBV18, the J gene TRBJ2-7; D remains ambiguous. Germline V gene data show CDR1 as KGHSH and CDR2 as LQKENI. Trimming took 6 bases from V and 0 from J, leaving 9 bases between them. The CDR3 runs to 13 residues. For the CDR3, the DNA is TGTGCCAGCTCCGTCGCTAACTCCTACGAGCAGTACTTC. Translation: CASSVANSYEQYF.

The chain employs TRBV29-1 and TRBJ2-5, with 7 bases fitting TRBD2. The germline V gene encodes CDR1 SQVTM and CDR2 ANQGSEA. V trimming: 8 bases; J trimming: 4 bases; junction bases outside the gene matches: 7. The CDR3 has 12 amino acids. The CDR3 DNA reads as TGCAGCTCAGTTGCGGGAGCAGAGACCCAGTACTTC. Translated: CSSVAGAETQYF.

The chain links TRBV14 to TRBJ2-1; the D gene could be TRBD1 or TRBD2 (5 bases each). Germline loops: CDR1 SGHDN, CDR2 FVKESK. This CDR3 contains 15 residues. Trimming left V 4 bases short and J 8 bases short, with 18 bases between. The CDR3 DNA sequence: TGTGCCAGCAGCCTTGACCAAACGAGGGACCATGAGCAGTTCTTC. It translates to CASSLDQTRDHEQFF.

In regard to this clone: Other DNA sequences in the same sample also yield this CDR3. The J gene is TRBJ2-7, the V gene TRBV5-6, with D perhaps assigned TRBD1 or TRBD2 (5 bases each). CDR1 and CDR2 from the germline V gene are SGHDT and YYEEEE. The V gene lost 0 bases and the J gene lost 10 bases, with 8 bases spanning the gap. This CDR3 region has 11 residues. CDR3 region: CASSLGGEQYF. The CDR3 DNA reads TGTGCCAGCAGCTTGGGAGGGGAACAGTACTTC.

About this clone: One end of the junction fails to match germline, which may point to a read error. The CDR3 region is CTVKGRILDTQYF. In DNA form, the CDR3 reads TGCACCGTTAAGGGTCGGATCTTGGATACGCAGTATTTT. The genes are TRBV29-1 and TRBJ2-3; D is ambiguous. The CDR3 is 13 residues long. Germline CDR1 SQVTM, CDR2 ANQGSEA.